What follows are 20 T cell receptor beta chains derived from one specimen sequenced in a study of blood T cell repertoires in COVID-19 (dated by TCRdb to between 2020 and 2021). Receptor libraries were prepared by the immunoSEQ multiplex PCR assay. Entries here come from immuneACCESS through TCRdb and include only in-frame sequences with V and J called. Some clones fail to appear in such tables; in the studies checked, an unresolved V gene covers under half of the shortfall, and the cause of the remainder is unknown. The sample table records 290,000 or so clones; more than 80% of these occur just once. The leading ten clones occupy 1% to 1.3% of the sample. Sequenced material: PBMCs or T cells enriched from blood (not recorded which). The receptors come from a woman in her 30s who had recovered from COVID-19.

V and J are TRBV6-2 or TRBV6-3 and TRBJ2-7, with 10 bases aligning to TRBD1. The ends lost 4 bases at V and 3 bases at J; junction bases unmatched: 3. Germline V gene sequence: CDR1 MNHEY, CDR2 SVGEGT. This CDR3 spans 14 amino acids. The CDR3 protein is CASSFGTGVYEQYF. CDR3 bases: TGTGCCAGCAGTTTCGGGACAGGGGTCTACGAGCAGTACTTC.

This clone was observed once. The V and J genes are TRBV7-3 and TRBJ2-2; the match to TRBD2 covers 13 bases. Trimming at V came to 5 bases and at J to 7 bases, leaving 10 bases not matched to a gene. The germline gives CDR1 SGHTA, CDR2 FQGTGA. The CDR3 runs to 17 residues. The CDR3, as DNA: TGTGCCAGCAGCATCCCGGGACTAGCGGGAAGTGACGGGGAGCTGTTTTTT. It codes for CASSIPGLAGSDGELFF.

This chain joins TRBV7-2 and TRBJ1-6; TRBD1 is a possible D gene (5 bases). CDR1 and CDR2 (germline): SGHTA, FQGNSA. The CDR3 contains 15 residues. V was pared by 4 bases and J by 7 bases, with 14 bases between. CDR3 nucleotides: TGTGCCAGCAGCTCGGATGGGGGGATGAATTCACCCCTCCACTTT. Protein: CASSSDGGMNSPLHF.

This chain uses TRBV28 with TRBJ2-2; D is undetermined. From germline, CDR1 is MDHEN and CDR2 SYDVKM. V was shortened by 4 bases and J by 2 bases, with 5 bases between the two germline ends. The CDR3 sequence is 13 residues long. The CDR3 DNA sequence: TGTGCCAGCAGTTCCTCTAACACCGGGGAGCTGTTTTTT. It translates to CASSSSNTGELFF.

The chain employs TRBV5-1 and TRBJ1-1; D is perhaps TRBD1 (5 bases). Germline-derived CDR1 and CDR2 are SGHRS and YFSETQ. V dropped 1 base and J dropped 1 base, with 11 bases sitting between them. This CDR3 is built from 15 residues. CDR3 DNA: TGCGCCAGCAGCTTGTATCCCGGGGGGAACACTGAAGCTTTCTTT. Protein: CASSLYPGGNTEAFF. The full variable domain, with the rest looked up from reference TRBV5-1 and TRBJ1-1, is KAGVTQTPRYLIKTRGQQVTLSCSPISGHRSVSWYQQTPGQGLQFLFEYFSETQRNKGNFPGRFSGRQFSNSRSEMNVSTLELGDSALYLCASSLYPGGNTEAFFGQGTRLTVV.

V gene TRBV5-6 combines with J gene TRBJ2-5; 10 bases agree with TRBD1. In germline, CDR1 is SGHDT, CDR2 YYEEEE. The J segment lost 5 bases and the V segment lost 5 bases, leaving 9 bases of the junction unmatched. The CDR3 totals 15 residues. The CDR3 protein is CASSSWTGGVETQYF. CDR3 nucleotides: TGTGCCAGCAGTTCCTGGACAGGGGGGGTGGAGACCCAGTACTTC.

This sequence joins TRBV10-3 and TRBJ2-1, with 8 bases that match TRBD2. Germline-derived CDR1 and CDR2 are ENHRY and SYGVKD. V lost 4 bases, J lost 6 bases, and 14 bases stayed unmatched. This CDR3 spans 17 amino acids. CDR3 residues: CAISASSGSVLTNEQFF. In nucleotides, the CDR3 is TGTGCCATCAGTGCCTCTAGCGGGTCCGTTCTCACCAATGAGCAGTTCTTC.

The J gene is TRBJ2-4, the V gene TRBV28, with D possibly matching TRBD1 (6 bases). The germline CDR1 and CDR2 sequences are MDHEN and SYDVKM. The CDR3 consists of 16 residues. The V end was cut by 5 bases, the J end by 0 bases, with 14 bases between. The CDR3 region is CASSISGVVAKNIQYF. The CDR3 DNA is TGTGCCAGCAGTATCTCAGGGGTCGTAGCCAAAAACATTCAGTACTTC. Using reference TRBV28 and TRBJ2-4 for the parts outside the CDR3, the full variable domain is DVKVTQSSRYLVKRTGEKVFLECVQDMDHENMFWYRQDPGLGLRLIYFSYDVKMKEKGDIPEGYSVSREKKERFSLILESASTNQTSMYLCASSISGVVAKNIQYFGAGTRLSVL.

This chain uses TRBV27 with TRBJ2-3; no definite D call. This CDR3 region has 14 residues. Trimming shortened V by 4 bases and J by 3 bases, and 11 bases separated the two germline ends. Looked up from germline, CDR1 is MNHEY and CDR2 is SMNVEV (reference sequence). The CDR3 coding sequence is TGTGCCAGCAGTTCTTCTTATTTAACAGATACGCAGTATTTT. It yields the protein CASSSSYLTDTQYF.

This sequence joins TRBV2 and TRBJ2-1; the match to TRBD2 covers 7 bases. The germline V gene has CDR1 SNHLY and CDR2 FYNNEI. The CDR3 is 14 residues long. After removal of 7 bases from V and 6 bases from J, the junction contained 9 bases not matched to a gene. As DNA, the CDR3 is TGTGCCAGCAAGCGGGAAGTTACGCGCAATGAGCAGTTCTTC. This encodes CASKREVTRNEQFF.

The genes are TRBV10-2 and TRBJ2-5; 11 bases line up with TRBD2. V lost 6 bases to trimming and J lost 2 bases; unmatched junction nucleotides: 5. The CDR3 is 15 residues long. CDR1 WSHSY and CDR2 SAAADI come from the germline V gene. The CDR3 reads CASRELAGVQETQYF. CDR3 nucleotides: TGCGCCAGCAGGGAACTAGCGGGGGTACAAGAGACCCAGTACTTC.

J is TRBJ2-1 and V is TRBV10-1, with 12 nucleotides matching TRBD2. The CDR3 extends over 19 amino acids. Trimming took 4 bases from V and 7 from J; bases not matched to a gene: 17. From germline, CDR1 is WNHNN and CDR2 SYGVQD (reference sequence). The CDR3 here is CASSASLRLTGLAGNEQFF. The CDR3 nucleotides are TGCGCCAGCAGTGCCTCCCTTAGGCTGACGGGACTAGCGGGTAATGAGCAGTTCTTC.

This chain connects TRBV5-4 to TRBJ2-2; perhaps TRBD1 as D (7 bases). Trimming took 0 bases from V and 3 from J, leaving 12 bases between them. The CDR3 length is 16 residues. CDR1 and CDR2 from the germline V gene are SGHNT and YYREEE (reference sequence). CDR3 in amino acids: CASSLVGGGDTGELFF. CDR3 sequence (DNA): TGTGCCAGCAGCTTGGTAGGGGGCGGGGACACCGGGGAGCTGTTTTTT.

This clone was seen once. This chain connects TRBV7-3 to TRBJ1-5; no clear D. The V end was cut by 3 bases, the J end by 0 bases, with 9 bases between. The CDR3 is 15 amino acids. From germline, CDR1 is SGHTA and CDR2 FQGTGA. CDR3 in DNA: TGTGCCAGCAGCTTGAGTCGGTATAGCAATCAGCCCCAGCATTTT. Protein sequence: CASSLSRYSNQPQHF. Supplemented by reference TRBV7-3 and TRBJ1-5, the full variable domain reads GAGVSQTPSNKVTEKGKYVELRCDPISGHTALYWYRQSLGQGPEFLIYFQGTGAADDSGLPNDRFFAVRPEGSVSTLKIQRTERGDSAVYLCASSLSRYSNQPQHFGDGTRLSIL.

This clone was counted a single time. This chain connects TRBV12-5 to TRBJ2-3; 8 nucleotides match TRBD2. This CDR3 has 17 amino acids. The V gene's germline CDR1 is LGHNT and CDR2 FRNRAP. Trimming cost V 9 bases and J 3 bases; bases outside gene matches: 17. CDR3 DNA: TGTGCTAGGGTATCCCGAAGCGGGAGTATGTATACAGATACGCAGTATTTT. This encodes CARVSRSGSMYTDTQYF.

The CDR3: CATKPRGTSGYNEQFF. DNA for the CDR3: TGTGCCACCAAACCGAGAGGGACTAGCGGATACAATGAGCAGTTCTTC. V usage is TRBV28 and J usage is TRBJ2-1; TRBD2 aligns across 11 bases. Germline CDR1 is MDHEN and CDR2 is SYDVKM. The CDR3 consists of 16 residues. With V trimmed by 10 bases and J by 4 bases, 12 bases remained unmatched.

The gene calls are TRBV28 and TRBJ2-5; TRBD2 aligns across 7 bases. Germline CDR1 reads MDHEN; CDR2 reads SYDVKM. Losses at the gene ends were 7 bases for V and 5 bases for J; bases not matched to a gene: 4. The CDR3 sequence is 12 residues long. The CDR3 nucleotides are TGTGCCAGCATCGGGGGGAGTGAGACCCAGTACTTC. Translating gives CASIGGSETQYF.

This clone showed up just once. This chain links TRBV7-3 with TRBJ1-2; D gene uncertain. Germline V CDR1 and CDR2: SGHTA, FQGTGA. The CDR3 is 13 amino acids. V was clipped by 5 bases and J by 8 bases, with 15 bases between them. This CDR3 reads CASSLGSLEGYTF. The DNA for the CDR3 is TGTGCCAGCAGCCTCGGGTCCCTAGAGGGCTACACCTTC.

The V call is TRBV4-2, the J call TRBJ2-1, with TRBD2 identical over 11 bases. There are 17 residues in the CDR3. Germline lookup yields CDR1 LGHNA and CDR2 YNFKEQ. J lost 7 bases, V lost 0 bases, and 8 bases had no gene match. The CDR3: CASSQEALAGGRNEQFF. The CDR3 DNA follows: TGTGCCAGCAGCCAAGAGGCGCTAGCGGGAGGTAGGAATGAGCAGTTCTTC.

CDR3 amino acids: CASSARQGSVGETQYF. The DNA of the CDR3 is TGTGCCAGCAGCGCCCGACAGGGATCGGTCGGAGAGACCCAGTACTTC. This chain uses TRBV9 with TRBJ2-5; the match to TRBD1 covers 7 bases. The CDR3 sequence is 16 residues long. CDR1 and CDR2 from the germline V gene are SGDLS and YYNGEE. Trimming cost V 3 bases and J 4 bases; bases outside gene matches: 12.